This entry is about one T cell receptor beta chain. Its antigen target is currently unknown. Qualities for individual bases were not recorded, and no much larger clone is one base off. The TCR beta CDR3 regions were amplified from the RNA transcripts. For the first round of RT-PCR on the TCR CDR3, the HTBI primer set was used together with the Qiagen OneStep RT-PCR kit. A second multiplex PCR round built the libraries, followed by size selection and purification. Sequencing of the libraries was done on an Illumina HiSeq2000 using paired-end 100 bp reads. In the source study's methods: SOAPnuke was used to process the raw data, removing reads that contained adapters or uncalled bases, had a mean Phred below 15, or lacked an exact match to the constant primer or identifier. COPE v1.2.5 was used to merge high-quality paired reads, and clonotypes were defined as unique nucleotide sequences. MiTCR v1.1 was used to align clonotypes to the IMGT TRBV, TRBD and TRBJ reference segments. The analysis was restricted to V-J combinations with a frequency above 0.0001, which together covered approximately 99% of the repertoires. The TCS score was defined as F50 (clonal expansion) divided by E x V (chaos), with BLOSUM62-based TCRdist calculated between CDR3 peptides within each V-J. Welch's t-statistics and random forest reduced 500 to 550 V-J features to about 13, which were used in a naive Bayes classifier (R e1071). The Morisita-Horn index was used to measure how similar the thyroid and blood repertoires were. TCRdb itself trimmed the public reads at Q25 with fastp, ran MiXCR and retained productive beta chains. Identical CDR3 proteins give one entry, which carries the most common genes and DNA. The V and J calls come from TCRdb's annotation, not from the publication. Here the sample has over 650,000 distinct CDR3 sequences; about 45% occur a single time. Clones ranked in the top ten supply roughly 7.2% of the sample.

The junction carries 11 bases between V and J, which are trimmed by 2 bases and 3 bases respectively. Inclusive of the bounding cysteine and phenylalanine, the CDR3 is 13 residues long. Only the CDR3 region is kept as DNA, spanning 39 bases read in frame from base 1. CDR1 DFQATT and CDR2 SNEGSKA are derived from the germline V gene (reference sequence). These data come from a study of T cells in Graves' hyperthyroidism and ophthalmopathy (dated by TCRdb to the late 2010s). In the study overall: TCR V-J signatures able to tell the groups apart were searched for in a discovery cohort of about a hundred patients, of whom more than 40 had Graves' ophthalmopathy and roughly 57 had stable Graves' hyperthyroidism. Prospective prediction of ophthalmopathy was tested in an independent validation cohort of 18 to 20 hyperthyroidism patients and 15 to 17 patients who later progressed to ophthalmopathy. The study also compared thyroid tissue and blood T-cell repertoires from more than five Graves' hyperthyroidism patients. Following sampling, methimazole starting at 30 mg daily was given to hyperthyroidism patients, and high-dose intravenous methylprednisolone was given to ophthalmopathy patients. The paper describes TCR Vbeta CDR3 sequencing of around 130 peripheral blood samples, made up of 43 ophthalmopathy patients, 70 to 75 hyperthyroidism patients and 17 progressor patients. The 85 to 100 discovery patients were divided at random into training and test sets in a 7:3 ratio.

Exclusion was applied to patients with uncontrolled infections, other autoimmune diseases, pregnancy or lactation. Diagnoses were based on clinical symptoms, serum thyroxine and TRAb, thyroid ultrasound and orbital computed tomography. Total RNA was extracted using Trizol reagent, and RNA quality was assessed on an Agilent 2100 Bioanalyzer. The paper's findings and limits, for the study overall: Ophthalmopathy was separated from stable hyperthyroidism by a 13 V-J signature model, with around 90% sensitivity and 81% to 82% specificity obtained in cross-validation and 80%/75% obtained in testing. Sample size was not statistically predetermined, and blinding of investigators to group allocation was not performed. Most expanded thyroid clonotypes (frequency above 0.001) were also detected in blood, suggesting blood repertoires may reflect thyroid immune responses. In validation, progression to ophthalmopathy was predicted by the model with nearly 71% sensitivity and 72% to 85% specificity, a median of 6.5 months before onset.

Recombination connected TRBV20-1 to TRBJ2-7; TRBD2 is possibly the D segment (6 matching bases). The origin of this receptor is an adult man with Graves' disease, either hyperthyroidism or ophthalmopathy (not recorded which). Sequenced sample: peripheral blood or thyroid tissue (not recorded which). The DNA reads as follows: TGCAGTGCTAGACTCGGGGGTCGCTACGAGCAGTACTTC. Its amino acids are CSARLGGRYEQYF.